This is a list of T cell receptor beta chains from one sample in a study of T cell changes during pregnancy in multiple sclerosis. The table came from immunoSEQ multiplex PCR; TCRdb's copy has only in-frame clones and leaves some out. The profile shows about 92,000 clones, 85% to 95% of them singletons. The sequenced sample was peripheral blood, obtained in the first trimester of pregnancy. These receptors were taken from a female donor with multiple sclerosis, enrolled in a pregnancy study. Each CDR3 is given with its conserved first and last residue. The D gene is left open where the match is weak. Expanded clones are given a class, and other clones once, few, many or no size at all.

D	size	V	J	CDR3	DNA
-	once	TRBV18	TRBJ1-6	CASSPDRNSPLHF	TGTGCCAGCTCACCTGACAGGAATTCACCCCTCCACTTT
-	-	TRBV7-9	TRBJ2-7	CASSLVGGWISYEQYF	TGTGCCAGCAGCTTAGTCGGGGGTTGGATCTCCTACGAGCAGTACTTC
-	-	TRBV12-5	TRBJ2-7	CASGRTGVGSYEQYF	TGTGCTAGTGGTCGAACAGGTGTAGGCTCCTACGAGCAGTACTTC
-	-	TRBV18	TRBJ2-5	CASSLSPGSGETQYF	TGTGCCAGCTCACTTTCCCCAGGGTCCGGGGAGACCCAGTACTTC
TRBD2	-	TRBV11-3	TRBJ2-5	CASSFSGEQETQYF	TGTGCCAGCAGCTTTAGCGGGGAACAAGAGACCCAGTACTTC
TRBD2	once	TRBV6-1	TRBJ2-7	CASRLGLAGVYEQYF	TGTGCCAGCAGACTGGGACTAGCGGGGGTCTACGAGCAGTACTTC
TRBD1	few	TRBV7-9	TRBJ2-7	CASSSPGQGTYEQYF	TGTGCCAGCAGCTCCCCGGGACAGGGGACCTACGAGCAGTACTTC
-	-	TRBV6-1	TRBJ2-1	CASSEDVGSSYNEQFF	TGTGCCAGCAGTGAAGATGTGGGGAGCTCCTACAATGAGCAGTTCTTC
TRBD1	-	TRBV9	TRBJ1-2	CASSVEGGQGAVGYTF	TGTGCCAGCAGCGTAGAAGGGGGGCAGGGGGCGGTTGGCTACACCTTC
-	-	TRBV5-6	TRBJ1-4	CASSFAFGDRNEKLFF	TGTGCCAGCAGCTTCGCTTTCGGGGATCGGAATGAAAAACTGTTTTTT